Below, 7 T cell receptor beta chains from the same sample are listed, as sequenced in a study of regulatory T cells in long-lasting Graves disease. Time point denoted: persistent/refractory GD, antithyroid drugs over 5 years with positive TRAb. After RNA was extracted from PBMCs, the TCR library was made from it. iRepertoire HTBI primers and Arm-PCR of CDR3 regions built TCR beta libraries. TCRdb recomputed calls from the multiplex PCR reads with MiXCR, one row per CDR3 protein. The sample carries about 660,000 distinct CDR3 sequences, 25% to 35% recorded once. Material: peripheral blood mononuclear cells (PBMCs), obtained when the disease was refractory, from a patient treated with antithyroid drugs. These receptors were obtained from a female donor with Graves disease.

The chain combines TRBV30 with TRBJ1-1; 7 nucleotides line up with TRBD1. V lost 3 bases and J lost 7; bases outside the gene matches: 5. The CDR3 is 12 amino acids. CDR1 is GTSNPN and CDR2 is SVGIG in the germline V gene (reference sequence). The CDR3 loop is CAWRPGQNEAFF. The CDR3 bases are TGTGCCTGGAGACCGGGACAGAATGAAGCTTTCTTT.

This clonotype has a count of ten or more. The genes are TRBV12-3 or TRBV12-4 and TRBJ2-5; 10 positions match TRBD2. V was pared by 5 bases and J by 5 bases, with 5 bases of the junction left unmatched. The CDR3 consists of 14 residues. This chain's CDR3 is CASSQAGGPETQYF. The DNA for the CDR3 is TGTGCCAGCAGTCAAGCGGGAGGGCCTGAGACCCAGTACTTC.

This clonotype was seen ten or more times. CDR3 protein: CASSQDRGLYHTEAFF. Here the CDR3 DNA reads TGTGCCAGCAGTCAGGACAGGGGGCTCTATCACACTGAAGCTTTCTTT. The V and J genes are TRBV12-3 or TRBV12-4 and TRBJ1-1, with 11 bases aligning to TRBD1. V dropped 5 bases and J dropped 3; count of bases not matched to a gene: 8. The CDR3 length is 16 residues.

This clonotype occurred many times. The chain has TRBV28 and TRBJ1-2; the D gene is possibly TRBD1 (5 bases). This CDR3 contains 15 residues. Germline CDR1 reads MDHEN; CDR2 reads SYDVKM. V dropped 7 bases and J dropped 0 bases, with 15 bases sitting between them. CDR3 sequence: CASNIPGRTNYGYTF. In DNA, the CDR3 is TGTGCCAGCAACATACCGGGACGGACTAACTATGGCTACACCTTC.

The chain recombines TRBV12-3 or TRBV12-4 with TRBJ1-1; the D gene is possibly TRBD1 (5 bases). The CDR3 consists of 12 residues. Trimming took 11 bases from V and 5 from J, leaving 15 bases between them. In DNA, the CDR3 is TGTGCCGGCACACCCAGGGCTACTGAAGCTTTCTTT. Translated, it gives CAGTPRATEAFF.

Concerning this clonotype itself: A read error is possible here, since a much larger clone lies one base away. The rearrangement joins TRBV30 to TRBJ1-1, with a possible D match to TRBD1 (6 bases). The CDR3 loop spans 12 amino acids. Germline assignment: CDR1 GTSNPN and CDR2 SVGIG (reference sequence). The CDR3 protein is CAWERGTTEASF. DNA of the CDR3: TGTGCCTGGGAGAGGGGGACCACTGAAGCTTCCTTT.

V usage is TRBV9 and J usage is TRBJ1-1, with 7 bases that match TRBD1. V was clipped by 3 bases and J by 4 bases; unmatched bases: 6. This CDR3 spans 14 amino acids. The germline CDR1 and CDR2 sequences are SGDLS and YYNGEE. CDR3 coding DNA: TGTGCCAGCAGCGCCTTACAGGGGACCACTGAAGCTTTCTTT. It encodes CASSALQGTTEAFF.